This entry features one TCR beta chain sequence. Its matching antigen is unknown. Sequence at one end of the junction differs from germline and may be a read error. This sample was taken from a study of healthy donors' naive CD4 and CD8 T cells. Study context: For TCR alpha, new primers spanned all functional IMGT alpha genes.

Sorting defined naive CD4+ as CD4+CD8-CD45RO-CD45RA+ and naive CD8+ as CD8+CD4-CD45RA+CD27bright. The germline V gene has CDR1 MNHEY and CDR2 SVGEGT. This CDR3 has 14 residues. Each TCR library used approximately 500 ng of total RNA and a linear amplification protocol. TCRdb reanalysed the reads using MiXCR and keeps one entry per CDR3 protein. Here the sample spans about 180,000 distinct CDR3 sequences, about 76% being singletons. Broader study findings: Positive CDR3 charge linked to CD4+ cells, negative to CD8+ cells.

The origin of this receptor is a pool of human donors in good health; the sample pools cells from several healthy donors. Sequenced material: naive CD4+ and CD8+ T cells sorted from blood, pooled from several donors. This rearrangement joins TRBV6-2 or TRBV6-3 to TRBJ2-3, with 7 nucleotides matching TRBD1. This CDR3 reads CASSHSRGTDTQYF. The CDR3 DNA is TGTGCCAGCAGTCACTCCAGGGGGACAGATACGCAGTATTTT.